Below, one T cell receptor (beta chain) is given with its context. As yet, its antigen is unknown. Germline CDR1 SGHRS, CDR2 YFSETQ. The CDR3 length is 13 residues. Trimming took off 2 bases at V and 3 bases at J, with 9 bases between the two ends. The record originates from a study of shared clonotypes between healthy human individuals. The input for sorted-subset replicate PCRs was around 200 ng DNA, 25,000 to 35,000 T cell genomes. The assay was immunoSEQ multiplex PCR, and TCRdb's table has in-frame clones only and misses some. This repertoire shows about 580,000 clones, roughly 98% found once; its top ten account for 0.3%. Naive CD8 cells lacked CD45RO, underwent positive selection for CCR7 and left out terminally differentiated effector memory CD45RA+ cells. Adults of Caucasian background living in Nashville, Tennessee made up all donors. Study outcomes and limitations: In contrast to clonotypes shared by all four donors, non-shared clonotypes had lower generation probabilities.

This TCR came from a man aged 30 to 45 in good health. The material sequenced was naive CD8+ T cells sorted from blood. The chain recombines TRBV5-1 with TRBJ2-7, with a weak D call TRBD1 (5 bases). CDR3 nucleotide sequence: TGCGCCAGCAGCTTCGACAGTAACTACGAGCAGTACTTC. Amino acid sequence: CASSFDSNYEQYF.